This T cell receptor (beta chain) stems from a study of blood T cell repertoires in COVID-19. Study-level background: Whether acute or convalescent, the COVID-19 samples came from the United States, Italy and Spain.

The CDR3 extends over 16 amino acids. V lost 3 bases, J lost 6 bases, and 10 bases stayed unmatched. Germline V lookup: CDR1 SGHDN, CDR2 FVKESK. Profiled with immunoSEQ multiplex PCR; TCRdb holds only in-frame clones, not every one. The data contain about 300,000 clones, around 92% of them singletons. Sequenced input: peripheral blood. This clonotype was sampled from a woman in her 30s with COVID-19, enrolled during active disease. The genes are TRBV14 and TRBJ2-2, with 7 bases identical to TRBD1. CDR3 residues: CASSHVRQGSSGELFF. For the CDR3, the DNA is TGTGCCAGCAGCCACGTGAGACAGGGTAGCTCCGGGGAGCTGTTTTTT.